The 27 T cell receptor beta chains below were found in one sample sequenced in a study of T cells in Graves' hyperthyroidism and ophthalmopathy. Amplified TCR beta CDR3 regions derived from RNA transcripts. RT-PCR in the first round (using the HTBI primer set) targeted the TCR CDR3. Each CDR3 protein gets one entry after TCRdb re-called the multiplex PCR reads with MiXCR. The sample includes around 350,000 distinct CDR3 sequences, around 25% of them seen just once. The sequencing sample was made of blood. Every receptor here comes from a man aged 45 to 65 with Graves' hyperthyroidism.

This rearrangement joins TRBV28 to TRBJ1-2; D unresolved. The ends were cut back, 9 bases at V and 0 bases at J, with 11 bases in the middle. Germline CDR1 MDHEN, CDR2 SYDVKM. This CDR3 contains 13 residues. The CDR3 here is CASWVGANYGYTF. The CDR3 region has the DNA TGTGCCAGTTGGGTCGGCGCTAACTATGGCTACACCTTC.

This chain uses TRBV7-9 with TRBJ1-2; TRBD1 aligns across 9 bases. CDR1 and CDR2 (germline): SEHNR, FQNEAQ (reference sequence). CDR3 length: 14 residues. V trimming: 4 bases; J trimming: 2 bases; junction bases outside the gene matches: 2. The chain's CDR3 is CASSSTGGNYGYTF. The CDR3, as DNA: TGTGCCAGCAGCTCGACAGGGGGAAACTATGGCTACACCTTC.

This clonotype was counted only a few times. The rearrangement joins TRBV20-1 to TRBJ2-4, with D hard to call. Germline CDR1 is DFQATT and CDR2 is SNEGSKA (reference sequence). The length of the CDR3 is 18 residues. The germline V and J ends were trimmed by 0 bases and 0 bases, with 18 bases remaining between them. The CDR3 nucleotides read TGCAGTGCTAGAGATCCTTCCTCCTGGGAAAGAGCCAAAAACATTCAGTACTTC. It is translated as CSARDPSSWERAKNIQYF.

The chain recombines TRBV2 with TRBJ1-6; 8 bases agree with TRBD1. In germline, CDR1 is SNHLY, CDR2 FYNNEI. The CDR3 contains 15 residues. V trimming: 3 bases; J trimming: 8 bases; junction bases outside the gene matches: 6. CDR3 in amino acids: CASSDQDREDSPLHF. As DNA, the CDR3 is TGTGCCAGCAGTGACCAGGACAGGGAGGATTCACCCCTCCACTTT.

There are a few counts of this clonotype. This chain joins TRBV25-1 and TRBJ1-4, with TRBD1 matching 7 bases. Per the germline V gene, CDR1 is MGHDK and CDR2 is SYGVNS. The CDR3 is 16 amino acids. After removal of 6 bases from V and 0 bases from J, the junction contained 7 bases not matched to a gene. Written as DNA, the CDR3 is TGTGCCAGCAGCCAAATACAGGGGACAACTAATGAAAAACTGTTTTTT. It is translated as CASSQIQGTTNEKLFF.

This clonotype was observed a few times. The rearrangement links TRBV11-2 to TRBJ2-1, with no clear D. Germline CDR1 SGHAT, CDR2 FQNNGV. Trimming shortened V by 0 bases and J by 8 bases, and 11 bases separated the two germline ends. The CDR3 is 14 amino acids. CDR3 amino acids: CASSLDGHVDEQFF. As DNA, the CDR3 is TGTGCCAGCAGCTTAGATGGTCATGTAGATGAGCAGTTCTTC.

This clonotype was detected only a few times. The chain uses TRBV6-1 and TRBJ2-7, with TRBD2 matching over 14 bases. This CDR3 is built from 17 residues. The ends lost 4 bases at V and 1 base at J; junction bases unmatched: 6. The germline CDR1 and CDR2 sequences are MNHNS and SASEGT. The CDR3 is CASSARLAGGLSYEQYF. The CDR3 DNA follows: TGTGCCAGCAGTGCCAGACTAGCGGGAGGGCTTTCCTACGAGCAGTACTTC.

At least ten counts were recorded for this clonotype. V gene TRBV5-1 combines with J gene TRBJ2-1; TRBD1 agrees at 8 bases. Germline-derived CDR1 and CDR2 are SGHRS and YFSETQ. There are 15 residues in the CDR3. V shed 2 bases and J 4 bases; nucleotides not matched to a gene: 5. The CDR3, as DNA: TGCGCCAGCAGCTTCGGCCAGGGGGCGTACAATGAGCAGTTCTTC. Protein sequence: CASSFGQGAYNEQFF.

There are many counts of this clonotype. The chain has TRBV7-8 and TRBJ2-3; 8 bases are a match to TRBD2. V lost 1 base and J lost 1; bases outside the gene matches: 1. The CDR3 length is 15 residues. CDR1 and CDR2 (germline): SGHVS, FQNEAQ. The CDR3 nucleotides read TGTGCCAGCAGCTTAGAGACTAGCGGCACAGATACGCAGTATTTT. Residues: CASSLETSGTDTQYF.

Of note for this clonotype: A clone one base away is much larger, so this may be a read error. The CDR3 protein is CASSTSGRFYEQYF. In DNA form, the CDR3 reads TGTGCCAGCAGTACTAGCGGGAGATTCTACGAGCAGTACTTC. The chain uses TRBV6-1 and TRBJ2-7, with 11 bases fitting TRBD2. V shed 5 bases, J shed 3 bases, and the junction held 3 bases outside the gene matches. The CDR3 loop spans 14 amino acids. Germline-derived CDR1 and CDR2 are MNHNS and SASEGT.

The genes are TRBV6-5 and TRBJ1-1; tentatively, D is TRBD1 (5 bases). From germline, CDR1 is MNHEY and CDR2 SVGAGI. V was cut by 2 bases and J by 11 bases, with 18 bases left in between. The CDR3 has 14 amino acids. The CDR3 is CASSYARQREVAFF. The CDR3 DNA reads as TGTGCCAGCAGTTACGCGCGACAGCGCGAAGTCGCTTTCTTT.

This clonotype occurred a few times. The chain recombines TRBV12-3 or TRBV12-4 with TRBJ2-2, with TRBD1 matching over 9 bases. The CDR3 length is 16 residues. The J segment lost 5 bases and the V segment lost 2 bases, leaving 6 bases of the junction unmatched. The CDR3 reads CASSLWDRVGTGELFF. CDR3 nucleotides: TGTGCCAGCAGTTTATGGGACAGGGTAGGAACCGGGGAGCTGTTTTTT.

This clonotype has just a few counts. V gene TRBV20-1 combines with J gene TRBJ2-3; possibly TRBD2 for D (5 bases). This CDR3 has 14 residues. Trimming stripped 1 base from V and 1 base from J, with 9 bases between. CDR1 and CDR2 from the germline V gene are DFQATT and SNEGSKA (reference sequence). The CDR3 coding sequence is TGCAGTGCTAGAGCGGGGTTGGGCACAGATACGCAGTATTTT. Translated, it gives CSARAGLGTDTQYF.

This clonotype has ten or more counts. The rearrangement uses TRBV28 and TRBJ1-2; 7 nucleotides line up with TRBD1. Germline V CDR1 and CDR2: MDHEN, SYDVKM. The CDR3 totals 12 residues. V shed 5 bases, J shed 8 bases, and the junction held 5 bases outside the gene matches. The CDR3 region is CASSRTGRGYTF. CDR3 sequence (DNA): TGTGCCAGCAGTAGGACAGGACGCGGCTACACCTTC.

This clonotype has just a few counts. This chain links TRBV20-1 with TRBJ2-7; D is perhaps TRBD1 or TRBD2 (5 bases each). V was shortened by 4 bases and J by 0 bases, with 10 bases between the two germline ends. The length of the CDR3 is 13 residues. Germline CDR1 and CDR2: DFQATT and SNEGSKA (reference sequence). The CDR3 nucleotides are TGCAGTGCTACGGGACGCAACTCCTACGAGCAGTACTTC. Amino acids: CSATGRNSYEQYF.

This clonotype was seen many times. V usage is TRBV11-2 and J usage is TRBJ2-7, with D possibly being TRBD1 (6 bases). Germline V lookup: CDR1 SGHAT, CDR2 FQNNGV. Trimming cost V 1 base and J 2 bases, with 12 bases left between them. The CDR3 contains 15 residues. The CDR3 coding sequence is TGTGCCAGCAGCTTAGTGGCGACAGGTACCTACGAGCAGTACTTC. Protein product: CASSLVATGTYEQYF.

Concerning this clonotype: One end of the junction does not line up with germline, which may come from a read error. This rearrangement joins TRBV30 to TRBJ2-4; 9 nucleotides match TRBD1. The CDR3 consists of 14 residues. CDR1 and CDR2 from the germline V gene are GTSNPN and SVGIG (reference sequence). The CDR3 reads CAWNRGPSKNIQYF. The CDR3 nucleotides read TGTGCTTGGAACAGGGGGCCATCCAAAAACATTCAGTACTTC.

This clonotype was detected a few times. V is TRBV4-1 and J is TRBJ2-7; D is perhaps TRBD1 (6 bases). This CDR3 region has 15 residues. V was trimmed by 5 bases and J by 0 bases, leaving 14 bases between them. Germline V lookup: CDR1 MGHRA, CDR2 YSYEKL. CDR3 in amino acids: CASSEGQGSSYEQYF. CDR3 sequence (DNA): TGCGCCAGCAGCGAAGGGCAGGGGAGCTCCTACGAGCAGTACTTC.

A word on this clonotype: This may be a read error: a much more frequent sequence differs by one nucleotide. The chain carries TRBV5-1 and TRBJ2-1, with D possibly being TRBD1 or TRBD2 (6 bases each). Looked up from germline, CDR1 is SGHRS and CDR2 is YFSETQ. CDR3 length: 14 residues. As DNA, the CDR3 is TGCGTCAGCAGCTTGGGGTTGGGGGGCGATGAGCAGTTCTTC. Amino acid sequence: CVSSLGLGGDEQFF.

This clonotype was counted many times. The chain combines TRBV3-1 with TRBJ2-7; D is possibly TRBD2 (6 bases). Germline V lookup: CDR1 LGHDT, CDR2 YNNKEL (reference sequence). This CDR3 spans 13 amino acids. V lost 1 base, J lost 4 bases, and 8 bases lay in between. CDR3 DNA sequence: TGTGCCAGCAGCCAAGGCCTAGCGTACGAGCAGTACTTC. Translated: CASSQGLAYEQYF.

This clonotype was detected a few times. This chain links TRBV6-1 with TRBJ2-2; 13 nucleotides align to TRBD2. The germline CDR1 and CDR2 sequences are MNHNS and SASEGT. This CDR3 has 16 residues. Trimming removed 6 bases from V and 2 bases from J; junction bases left unmatched: 3. The CDR3 nucleotides read TGTGCCAGCAGAGGACTAGCGGGAGACAACACCGGGGAGCTGTTTTTT. Protein: CASRGLAGDNTGELFF.

The chain employs TRBV19 and TRBJ2-5; TRBD1 is a possible D gene (5 bases). Germline V gives CDR1 LNHDA, CDR2 SQIVND (reference sequence). The V and J ends lost 6 bases and 5 bases respectively, with 13 bases between them. The CDR3 sequence is 13 residues long. The CDR3 coding sequence is TGTGCCAGTAGCCCAGGGTATTTGGAGACCCAGTACTTC. Encoded protein: CASSPGYLETQYF.

This clonotype was observed a handful of times. This rearrangement joins TRBV3-1 to TRBJ1-6; D not certain. V was clipped by 1 base and J by 10 bases, with 8 bases between them. The germline CDR1 and CDR2 sequences are LGHDT and YNNKEL (reference sequence). CDR3 length: 13 residues. CDR3 coding DNA: TGTGCCAGCAGCCAAGCCCTTTCCTCACCCCTCCACTTT. Residues: CASSQALSSPLHF.

The rearrangement links TRBV20-1 to TRBJ2-3; D is ambiguous. The CDR3 totals 15 residues. CDR1 is DFQATT, CDR2 SNEGSKA, per germline (reference sequence). The V end was cut by 0 bases, the J end by 6 bases, with 16 bases between. Written as DNA, the CDR3 is TGCAGTGCTAGAGATGGAGTGGTAGGGAAGGATACGCAGTATTTT. Protein product: CSARDGVVGKDTQYF.

This chain links TRBV19 with TRBJ1-5, with D hard to call. V was pared by 0 bases and J by 3 bases, with 9 bases between. CDR3 size: 15 residues. CDR1 and CDR2 from the germline V gene are LNHDA and SQIVND (reference sequence). Here the CDR3 DNA reads TGTGCCAGTAGTATAGAGGGAGTAACCAATCAGCCCCAGCATTTT. Its protein product is CASSIEGVTNQPQHF.

This clonotype has more than one count but fewer than ten. The chain has TRBV2 and TRBJ1-2, with TRBD1 matching over 10 bases. Looked up from germline, CDR1 is SNHLY and CDR2 is FYNNEI. V trimming: 5 bases; J trimming: 3 bases; junction bases outside the gene matches: 3. This CDR3 has 14 residues. Here the CDR3 reads CASSLTGGDYGYTF. The CDR3 DNA is TGTGCCAGCAGTCTGACAGGGGGCGACTATGGCTACACCTTC.

The table lists this clonotype with many counts. This sequence joins TRBV18 and TRBJ1-2, with 7 positions matching TRBD1. The CDR3 runs 15 residues. J was trimmed by 6 bases and V by 6 bases; bases with no gene match: 13. Germline assignment: CDR1 KGHSH and CDR2 LQKENI. The CDR3 is CASSPNRGGEDGYTF. The CDR3, as DNA: TGTGCCAGCTCTCCGAACAGGGGAGGGGAGGATGGCTACACCTTC.